This T cell receptor beta chain was obtained from a study of blood T cell repertoires in COVID-19. Study-wide context: Both acute and convalescent COVID-19 samples were obtained from the United States, Italy and Spain. T cells, B-cell-depleted T cells, or PBMCs supplied cDNA or gDNA.

Measured with immunoSEQ multiplex PCR; TCRdb has only the in-frame clones, and not every one. The repertoire holds around 200,000 clones, with about nine tenths as singletons. This CDR3 is built from 18 residues. Trimming took 3 bases from V and 0 from J; bases not matched to a gene: 11. Material for sequencing was peripheral blood. The V call is TRBV23-1, the J call TRBJ1-2, with TRBD1 matching 9 bases. TRBV23-1 is annotated as an ORF whose role is uncertain. The source is a man between 45 and 60 years old with acute or convalescent COVID-19. The CDR3 nucleotides are TGCGCCAGCAGTCACAAACCGGGACAGGGACTTACTAACTATGGCTACACCTTC. Its translation: CASSHKPGQGLTNYGYTF.